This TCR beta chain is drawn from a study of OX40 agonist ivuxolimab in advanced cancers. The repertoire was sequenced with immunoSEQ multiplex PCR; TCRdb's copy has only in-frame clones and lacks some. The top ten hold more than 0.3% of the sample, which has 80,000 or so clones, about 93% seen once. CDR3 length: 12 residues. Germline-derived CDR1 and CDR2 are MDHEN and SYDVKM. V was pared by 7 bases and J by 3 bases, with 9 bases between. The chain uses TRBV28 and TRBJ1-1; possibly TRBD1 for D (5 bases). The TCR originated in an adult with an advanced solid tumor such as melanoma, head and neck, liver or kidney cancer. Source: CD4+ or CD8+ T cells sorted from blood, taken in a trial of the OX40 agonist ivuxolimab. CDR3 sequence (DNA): TGTGCCAGCAAGGAAGGGGACACTGAAGCTTTCTTT. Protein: CASKEGDTEAFF.